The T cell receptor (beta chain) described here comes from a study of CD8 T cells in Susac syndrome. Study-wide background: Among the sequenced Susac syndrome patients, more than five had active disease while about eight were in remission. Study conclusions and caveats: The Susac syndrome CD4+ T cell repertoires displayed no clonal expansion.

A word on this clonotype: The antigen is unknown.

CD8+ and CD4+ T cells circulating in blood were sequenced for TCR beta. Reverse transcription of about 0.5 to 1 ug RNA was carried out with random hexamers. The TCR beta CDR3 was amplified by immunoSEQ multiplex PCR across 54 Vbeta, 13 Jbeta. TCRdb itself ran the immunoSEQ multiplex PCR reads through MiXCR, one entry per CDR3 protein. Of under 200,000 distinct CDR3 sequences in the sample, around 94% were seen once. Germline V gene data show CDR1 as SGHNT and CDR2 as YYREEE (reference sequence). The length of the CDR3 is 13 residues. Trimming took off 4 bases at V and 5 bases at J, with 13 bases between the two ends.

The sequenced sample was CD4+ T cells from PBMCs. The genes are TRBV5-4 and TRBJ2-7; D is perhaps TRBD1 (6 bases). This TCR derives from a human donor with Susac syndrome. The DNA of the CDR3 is TGTGCCAGCAGCCCTCAGGGGAACAACGAGCAGTACTTC. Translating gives CASSPQGNNEQYF.